Below, 30 T cell receptor beta chains from the same sample are listed, as sequenced in a study of OX40 agonist ivuxolimab in advanced cancers. The assay was immunoSEQ multiplex PCR, and TCRdb's table has in-frame clones only and misses some. The table records more than 12,000 clones, 70% to 80% of them present only once. The starting material was CD4+ or CD8+ T cells sorted from blood, obtained in a trial of the OX40 agonist ivuxolimab. The source is an adult with an advanced solid tumor such as melanoma, head and neck, liver or kidney cancer.

The V call is TRBV9, the J call TRBJ2-2; D ambiguous. V lost 3 bases and J 10 bases, leaving 10 bases between the germline ends. Germline V gene data show CDR1 as SGDLS and CDR2 as YYNGEE. The CDR3 consists of 12 residues. CDR3 DNA: TGTGCCAGCAGCGGAACAGAAACGGAGCTGTTTTTT. Encoded protein: CASSGTETELFF. The whole variable domain, filled in from reference TRBV9 and TRBJ2-2, reads DSGVTQTPKHLITATGQRVTLRCSPRSGDLSVYWYQQSLDQGLQFLIQYYNGEERAKGNILERFSAQQFPDLHSELNLSSLELGDSALYFCASSGTETELFFGEGSRLTVL.

This rearrangement joins TRBV6-4 to TRBJ1-6; D might be TRBD1 (6 bases). The V gene's germline CDR1 is MRHNA and CDR2 SNTAGT. The ends were cut back, 5 bases at V and 10 bases at J, with 12 bases in the middle. The CDR3 length is 13 residues. CDR3 amino acids: CASSKDSGSPLHF. The CDR3 coding sequence is TGTGCCAGCAGTAAGGACAGTGGCTCACCCCTCCACTTT.

V usage is TRBV4-1 and J usage is TRBJ1-4; TRBD1 might be the D (6 bases). Germline V CDR1 and CDR2: MGHRA, YSYEKL. CDR3 length: 15 residues. Trimming left V 1 base short and J 8 bases short, with 14 bases between. As DNA, the CDR3 is TGCGCCAGCAGCCAAGTCGGACAGCGCCAAGAAAAACTGTTTTTT. It codes for CASSQVGQRQEKLFF.

The chain couples TRBV9 to TRBJ2-1; the D gene is possibly TRBD1 (7 bases). Trimming cost V 2 bases and J 6 bases, with 24 bases left between them. Germline values: CDR1 SGDLS, CDR2 YYNGEE. The CDR3 has 18 amino acids. The CDR3 DNA sequence: TGTGCCAGCAGCGTTTACTTTGTGGAGGCAGGGGGAGGCAATGAGCAGTTCTTC. This translates into CASSVYFVEAGGGNEQFF.

The chain recombines TRBV30 with TRBJ2-7; 10 bases are a match to TRBD1. Germline CDR1 and CDR2: GTSNPN and SVGIG (reference sequence). J gave up 1 base and V 5 bases, and 2 bases lay outside the gene matches. This CDR3 has 13 residues. The chain's CDR3 is CAWGTGVSYEQYF. CDR3 coding DNA: TGTGCCTGGGGGACAGGGGTATCCTACGAGCAGTACTTC. Together with reference TRBV30 and TRBJ2-7, the CDR3 gives the full variable domain: SQTIHQWPATLVQPVGSPLSLECTVEGTSNPNLYWYRQAAGRGLQLLFYSVGIGQISSEVPQNLSASRPQDRQFILSSKKLLLSDSGFYLCAWGTGVSYEQYFGPGTRLTVT.

This clone is medium-sized (0.01 to 0.1%). V gene TRBV27 combines with J gene TRBJ2-7; a weak D match, TRBD2 (6 bases). The CDR3 spans 13 residues. From germline, CDR1 is MNHEY and CDR2 SMNVEV (reference sequence). Trimming removed 4 bases from V and 0 bases from J, with 7 bases in between. The CDR3 DNA is TGTGCCAGCAGTTATAGCGGCTCCTACGAGCAGTACTTC. It translates to CASSYSGSYEQYF.

This clone appeared many times. The chain recombines TRBV27 with TRBJ1-2; TRBD1 matches 7 bases. CDR3 length equals 13 residues. The germline V gene has CDR1 MNHEY and CDR2 SMNVEV (reference sequence). Trimming cost V 2 bases and J 6 bases; bases outside gene matches: 3. CDR3: CASSLGTAHGYTF. CDR3 nucleotide sequence: TGTGCCAGCAGTTTAGGGACAGCCCATGGCTACACCTTC.

This clone was found a few times. The CDR3, as DNA: TGTGCCAGCAGAGAGCTCGGGGGTGTGGGCAATGAGCAGTTCTTC. Translation: CASRELGGVGNEQFF. The chain employs TRBV11-2 and TRBJ2-1; possible D gene TRBD2, 6 bases. V lost 6 bases and J 6 bases, leaving 18 bases between the germline ends. CDR1 and CDR2 (germline): SGHAT, FQNNGV. The CDR3 is 15 amino acids.

The V and J genes are TRBV30 and TRBJ2-7; TRBD1 is a possible D gene (6 bases). V gave up 2 bases and J gave up 0 bases, with 11 bases separating them. Looked up from germline, CDR1 is GTSNPN and CDR2 is SVGIG (reference sequence). The length of the CDR3 is 14 residues. The CDR3 loop reads CAWSIQGVSYEQYF. The CDR3, as DNA: TGTGCCTGGAGTATACAGGGCGTCTCCTACGAGCAGTACTTC.

V gene TRBV29-1 combines with J gene TRBJ1-6; possible D gene TRBD1, 5 bases. Per germline, CDR1 SQVTM and CDR2 ANQGSEA. CDR3 size: 15 residues. For the CDR3, the DNA is TGCAGAAACCGAGGGGAGGATGGTGATAATTCACCCCTCCACTTT. It specifies CRNRGEDGDNSPLHF.

The chain couples TRBV7-9 to TRBJ2-6; D possibly corresponds to TRBD2 (5 bases). Germline V gives CDR1 SEHNR, CDR2 FQNEAQ (reference sequence). This CDR3 has 15 amino acids. V lost 7 bases, J lost 9 bases, and 19 bases lay in between. CDR3: CASNPSLAPDNVLTF. The CDR3 bases are TGTGCCAGCAACCCATCTTTAGCGCCGGACAACGTCCTGACTTTC.

The J gene is TRBJ1-3, the V gene TRBV6-6; D call uncertain. V lost 4 bases to trimming and J lost 4 bases, with 8 bases between them. The CDR3 totals 13 residues. Germline V CDR1 and CDR2: MNHNY, SVGAGI (reference sequence). CDR3 coding DNA: TGTGCCAGCAGTTCTTACGTCGGAAACACCATATATTTT. It translates to CASSSYVGNTIYF.

V is TRBV27 and J is TRBJ1-4, with a weak D call TRBD1 (5 bases). The germline gives CDR1 MNHEY, CDR2 SMNVEV (reference sequence). V dropped 6 bases and J dropped 7 bases, with 9 bases sitting between them. CDR3 length equals 12 residues. The CDR3 nucleotides read TGTGCCAGCAGCGGGACGGGTGAAAAACTGTTTTTT. Translated: CASSGTGEKLFF.

This chain uses TRBV9 with TRBJ1-4; D gene uncertain. This CDR3 has 16 residues. CDR1 and CDR2 from the germline V gene are SGDLS and YYNGEE. Trimming stripped 0 bases from V and 3 bases from J, with 12 bases between. CDR3 in amino acids: CASSVGSGSPNEKLFF. The DNA of the CDR3 is TGTGCCAGCAGCGTAGGTTCCGGGTCCCCTAATGAAAAACTGTTTTTT. Supplemented by reference TRBV9 and TRBJ1-4, the full variable domain reads DSGVTQTPKHLITATGQRVTLRCSPRSGDLSVYWYQQSLDQGLQFLIQYYNGEERAKGNILERFSAQQFPDLHSELNLSSLELGDSALYFCASSVGSGSPNEKLFFGSGTQLSVL.

The chain combines TRBV5-5 with TRBJ1-2; D gene uncertain. CDR3 length: 14 amino acids. Germline-derived CDR1 and CDR2 are SGHKS and YYEKEE (reference sequence). The V end was cut by 0 bases, the J end by 5 bases, with 11 bases between. The CDR3 spells CASSLEREVYGYTF. The CDR3, as DNA: TGTGCCAGCAGCTTGGAGCGGGAAGTGTATGGCTACACCTTC. The variable domain in full, with the rest retrieved from reference TRBV5-5 and TRBJ1-2, is DAGVTQSPTHLIKTRGQQVTLRCSPISGHKSVSWYQQVLGQGPQFIFQYYEKEERGRGNFPDRFSARQFPNYSSELNVNALLLGDSALYLCASSLEREVYGYTFGSGTRLTVV.

By proportion, this clone is medium-sized. The CDR3 here is CASTTLQGGTYNSPLHF. CDR3 sequence (DNA): TGTGCCAGCACCACCCTACAGGGCGGAACCTATAATTCACCCCTCCACTTT. The chain employs TRBV28 and TRBJ1-6; possible D gene TRBD1, 6 bases. Trimming pared 7 bases from V and 2 bases from J, leaving 18 bases between. The CDR3 length is 17 residues. Germline V gene lookup returns CDR1 MDHEN and CDR2 SYDVKM. The full variable domain, its missing parts supplied by reference TRBV28 and TRBJ1-6, is DVKVTQSSRYLVKRTGEKVFLECVQDMDHENMFWYRQDPGLGLRLIYFSYDVKMKEKGDIPEGYSVSREKKERFSLILESASTNQTSMYLCASTTLQGGTYNSPLHFGNGTRLTVT.

The chain recombines TRBV6-5 with TRBJ1-1; perhaps TRBD1 as D (5 bases). Germline V gene data show CDR1 as MNHEY and CDR2 as SVGAGI. The length of the CDR3 is 11 residues. Trimming left V 2 bases short and J 8 bases short, with 6 bases between. CDR3 region: CASSYRQEAFF. The CDR3 nucleotides are TGTGCCAGCAGTTACCGACAGGAAGCTTTCTTT.

The genes are TRBV27 and TRBJ2-3; 9 nucleotides match TRBD2. CDR1 is MNHEY and CDR2 is SMNVEV in the germline V gene (reference sequence). CDR3 length equals 17 residues. V dropped 1 base and J dropped 6; count of bases not matched to a gene: 11. CDR3 residues: CASSLLGLALGADTQYF. The DNA for the CDR3 is TGTGCCAGCAGTTTATTGGGACTAGCCCTTGGCGCCGATACGCAGTATTTT.

The rearrangement links TRBV11-3 to TRBJ1-1; no clear D gene. CDR1 and CDR2 (germline): SGHNT, YENEEA. The CDR3 is made up of 15 amino acids. V was trimmed by 6 bases and J by 0 bases, leaving 14 bases between them. Written as DNA, the CDR3 is TGTGCCAGCAGTTCCTTGCGGCGGATGAACACTGAAGCTTTCTTT. Protein product: CASSSLRRMNTEAFF.

The V call is TRBV9, the J call TRBJ2-2; TRBD1 is a possible D gene (6 bases). The V and J ends lost 4 bases and 2 bases respectively, with 15 bases between them. The CDR3 sequence is 16 residues long. Germline CDR1 SGDLS, CDR2 YYNGEE. CDR3 DNA sequence: TGTGCCAGCAGCTCACCCCAGGGGTTAAACACCGGGGAGCTGTTTTTT. Amino acid sequence: CASSSPQGLNTGELFF.

This chain connects TRBV5-5 to TRBJ2-2; possible D gene TRBD2, 6 bases. The CDR3 contains 12 residues. Germline V lookup: CDR1 SGHKS, CDR2 YYEKEE (reference sequence). Between the trimmed V and J ends, which lost 4 bases and 7 bases, there was a span of 8 bases. The CDR3 coding sequence is TGTGCCAGCAGCCTGCGGGACGGGGAGCTGTTTTTT. This sequence encodes CASSLRDGELFF.

V gene TRBV4-3 combines with J gene TRBJ1-5; 10 bases are shared with TRBD1. The CDR3 is 15 amino acids. CDR1 and CDR2 (germline): LGHNA, YSLEER. Germline trimming cut 4 bases from V and 6 bases from J; bases unmatched to any gene: 6. CDR3 amino acids: CASSRRQGAAQPQHF. The CDR3 coding sequence is TGCGCCAGCAGCCGAAGACAGGGGGCAGCTCAGCCCCAGCATTTT.

The chain carries TRBV4-3 and TRBJ1-1, with D tentatively TRBD1 (6 bases). The CDR3 totals 15 residues. V was clipped by 0 bases and J by 6 bases, with 14 bases between them. CDR1 and CDR2 (germline): LGHNA, YSLEER. CDR3 coding DNA: TGCGCCAGCAGCCAAGATTATGCAGGGGACCCTGAAGCTTTCTTT. Translated: CASSQDYAGDPEAFF.

V and J are TRBV9 and TRBJ2-2, with 10 bases lining up with TRBD1. Per the germline V gene, CDR1 is SGDLS and CDR2 is YYNGEE. This CDR3 region has 17 residues. V trimming: 1 base; J trimming: 4 bases; junction bases outside the gene matches: 7. CDR3 sequence (DNA): TGTGCCAGCAGCGTACCCCGGGACAGGGGCTTCACCGGGGAGCTGTTTTTT. Its protein is CASSVPRDRGFTGELFF.

The chain has TRBV9 and TRBJ2-7; 9 bases are shared with TRBD1. The CDR3 extends over 16 amino acids. V was clipped by 7 bases and J by 4 bases; unmatched bases: 15. Germline CDR1 and CDR2: SGDLS and YYNGEE. In DNA form, the CDR3 reads TGTGCCAGCGGTCAGACCGCGGACAGGGGTGATTACGAGCAGTACTTC. Residues: CASGQTADRGDYEQYF. The full variable domain, in which reference TRBV9 and TRBJ2-7 provide the parts outside the CDR3, is DSGVTQTPKHLITATGQRVTLRCSPRSGDLSVYWYQQSLDQGLQFLIQYYNGEERAKGNILERFSAQQFPDLHSELNLSSLELGDSALYFCASGQTADRGDYEQYFGPGTRLTVT.

V gene TRBV11-3 combines with J gene TRBJ1-1; 8 bases line up with TRBD1. V lost 1 base to trimming and J lost 7 bases; unmatched junction nucleotides: 17. This CDR3 contains 18 residues. Germline CDR1 is SGHNT and CDR2 is YENEEA. CDR3 amino acids: CASSLGRFDRGWRGEAFF. CDR3 sequence (DNA): TGTGCCAGCAGCTTAGGCAGGTTTGACAGGGGTTGGAGGGGTGAAGCTTTCTTT. The variable domain in full, completed from reference TRBV11-3 and TRBJ1-1, reads EAGVVQSPRYKIIEKKQPVAFWCNPISGHNTLYWYLQNLGQGPELLIRYENEEAVDDSQLPKDRFSAERLKGVDSTLKIQPAELGDSAVYLCASSLGRFDRGWRGEAFFGQGTRLTVV.

This chain uses TRBV5-4 with TRBJ1-5; D gene ambiguous. The CDR3 runs 12 residues. Germline lookup yields CDR1 SGHNT and CDR2 YYREEE (reference sequence). V lost 0 bases, J lost 3 bases, and 1 base lay in between. The CDR3 DNA follows: TGTGCCAGCAGCTTGGACAATCAGCCCCAGCATTTT. As protein: CASSLDNQPQHF.

The chain is built from TRBV4-2 and TRBJ2-2; 9 nucleotides match TRBD2. Germline loops: CDR1 LGHNA, CDR2 YNFKEQ. Unmatched junction bases numbered 14, after V lost 0 bases and J lost 6 bases. The CDR3 length is 19 residues. The CDR3 region is CASSQEAASGVGIAGELFF. CDR3 DNA: TGTGCCAGCAGCCAAGAAGCCGCTAGCGGGGTGGGGATCGCCGGGGAGCTGTTTTTT.

This chain joins TRBV28 and TRBJ1-5, with D uncertain. V was shortened by 5 bases and J by 2 bases, with 7 bases between the two germline ends. CDR1 is MDHEN, CDR2 SYDVKM, per germline. The CDR3 has 13 amino acids. The CDR3 is CASSTDGNQPQHF. The CDR3 bases are TGTGCCAGCAGTACGGACGGCAATCAGCCCCAGCATTTT.

This chain links TRBV7-2 with TRBJ1-4; D unresolved. Germline lookup yields CDR1 SGHTA and CDR2 FQGNSA. The CDR3 contains 12 residues. With 5 bases removed from V and 3 bases from J, the gap between germline ends came to 4 bases. CDR3 protein: CASSPSNEKLFF. Written as DNA, the CDR3 is TGTGCCAGCAGCCCCTCTAATGAAAAACTGTTTTTT.